A selection of T cell receptor beta chains follows, all from one sample in a study of T cells of healthy individuals. TCRdb analysed the 5' RACE reads with MiXCR anew, one entry per CDR3 protein. This table has around 100,000 distinct CDR3 sequences, approximately 16% appearing once. The receptors derive from a human donor in good health. Each CDR3 is given with its conserved first and last residue. The order of the fields is clone size, D gene, CDR3 length, V gene, J gene, CDR3 DNA, CDR3 protein. The D gene is left open where the match is weak. Clone size is stated in some rows and not others, as once, few, many or a class when expanded.

size: .
D: .
length: 14
V: TRBV19
J: TRBJ1-6
DNA: TGTGCCAGTAGTCATACCCCGGATGGCTCACCCCTCCACTTT
CDR3: CASSHTPDGSPLHF

size: few
D: .
length: 15
V: TRBV12-3/TRBV12-4
J: TRBJ2-1
DNA: TGTGCCAGCAGTTTTCGGAGGGGCGGGGACTATGAGCAGTTCTTC
CDR3: CASSFRRGGDYEQFF

size: few
D: .
length: 14
V: TRBV5-1
J: TRBJ2-2
DNA: TGCGCCAGCAGCCCCGGCCAGGGGACCGGGGAGCTGTTTTTT
CDR3: CASSPGQGTGELFF

size: .
D: TRBD1
length: 17
V: TRBV7-8
J: TRBJ1-5
DNA: TGTGCCAGCAGCCCTGAACAGGGGGCGTATAGCAATCAGCCCCAGCATTTT
CDR3: CASSPEQGAYSNQPQHF

size: .
D: .
length: 13
V: TRBV7-3
J: TRBJ2-1
DNA: TGTGCCAGCAGCTTAACTTTGTCCGCTGAGCAGTTCTTC
CDR3: CASSLTLSAEQFF

size: few
D: TRBD2
length: 19
V: TRBV18
J: TRBJ2-1
DNA: TGTGCCAGCTCTCGAGGACTAGCGGGAGGGCCGCGCTCCTACAATGAGCAGTTCTTC
CDR3: CASSRGLAGGPRSYNEQFF

size: .
D: TRBD1
length: 15
V: TRBV5-1
J: TRBJ1-2
DNA: TGCGTCAGCAGCGTATCCGGGACAGGCAACTATGGCTACACCTTC
CDR3: CVSSVSGTGNYGYTF

size: few
D: .
length: 15
V: TRBV27
J: TRBJ1-1
DNA: TGTGCCAGCAGTTTATCGCCAGGGCTGGGCACTGAAGCTTTCTTT
CDR3: CASSLSPGLGTEAFF

size: .
D: TRBD2
length: 14
V: TRBV29-1
J: TRBJ2-1
DNA: TGCAGCGTTGACGGTTCTAGCGGTTACAATGAGCAGTTCTTC
CDR3: CSVDGSSGYNEQFF

size: .
D: .
length: 14
V: TRBV12-3/TRBV12-4
J: TRBJ1-4
DNA: TGTGCCAGCAGTTCGGGGGGCTCGACCGGAAAACTGTTTTTT
CDR3: CASSSGGSTGKLFF

size: many
D: .
length: 15
V: TRBV6-2/TRBV6-3
J: TRBJ2-5
DNA: TGTGCCAGCACCTCACCGACAGTATACCAAGAGACCCAGTACTTC
CDR3: CASTSPTVYQETQYF

size: .
D: .
length: 14
V: TRBV28
J: TRBJ2-5
DNA: TGTGCCAGCAGCCAAGACAGATACCAAGAGACCCAGTACTTC
CDR3: CASSQDRYQETQYF

size: .
D: .
length: 17
V: TRBV4-1
J: TRBJ1-6
DNA: TGCGCCAGCAGCCAAGTAGGAGGGGTGCTTCCAGGGTCACCCCTCCACTTT
CDR3: CASSQVGGVLPGSPLHF

size: few
D: .
length: 12
V: TRBV7-2
J: TRBJ2-2
DNA: TGTGCCAGCAGCCCAGTGGCCGGGGAGCTGTTTTTT
CDR3: CASSPVAGELFF

size: few
D: TRBD1
length: 16
V: TRBV19
J: TRBJ1-5
DNA: TGTGCCAGTGACAGTGCCGGGACAGGGGGCGTTCAGCCCCAGCATTTT
CDR3: CASDSAGTGGVQPQHF

size: once
D: .
length: 12
V: TRBV28
J: TRBJ2-5
DNA: TGTGCCAGCAGCCCCGGGCAATGGACCCAGTACTTC
CDR3: CASSPGQWTQYF

size: many
D: .
length: 13
V: TRBV19
J: TRBJ1-5
DNA: TGTGCCAGTAGTATAGCGCCCCAGGGGCCCCAGCATTTT
CDR3: CASSIAPQGPQHF

size: few
D: .
length: 13
V: TRBV7-9
J: TRBJ2-1
DNA: TGTGCCAGCAGCTCTGCAGGCTACGTGGTGCAGTTCTTC
CDR3: CASSSAGYVVQFF

size: few
D: .
length: 13
V: TRBV27
J: TRBJ1-6
DNA: TGTGCCAGCAGGGGGGACCCCCTGGGGGCCCTCCACTTT
CDR3: CASRGDPLGALHF

size: .
D: .
length: 14
V: TRBV7-9
J: TRBJ2-7
DNA: TGTGCCAGCAGCTTTGGTAGGGAATATTACGAGCAGTACTTC
CDR3: CASSFGREYYEQYF

size: few
D: .
length: 13
V: TRBV5-1
J: TRBJ2-7
DNA: TGCGCCAGCAGCTTGGAGCTACTTAACGAGCAGTACTTC
CDR3: CASSLELLNEQYF

size: .
D: TRBD1
length: 17
V: TRBV6-6
J: TRBJ2-3
DNA: TGTGCCAGCAGCCTTTCTCGACAGGGGTATATGACAGATACGCAGTATTTT
CDR3: CASSLSRQGYMTDTQYF

size: .
D: TRBD1
length: 15
V: TRBV7-9
J: TRBJ2-7
DNA: TGTGCCAGCAGCTTAGTGGGACAGGGGTCCTACGAGCAGTACTTC
CDR3: CASSLVGQGSYEQYF

size: .
D: .
length: 11
V: TRBV20-1
J: TRBJ1-2
DNA: TGCAGTGCTAGATCTCACTATGGCTACACCTTC
CDR3: CSARSHYGYTF

size: .
D: TRBD2
length: 19
V: TRBV3-1
J: TRBJ2-3
DNA: TGTGCCAGCAGCCAAGATTTAGTGGGACTAGCGGGGGGAACAGATACGCAGTATTTT
CDR3: CASSQDLVGLAGGTDTQYF

size: once
D: .
length: 15
V: TRBV6-2/TRBV6-3
J: TRBJ2-1
DNA: TGTGCCAGCAGTTGGTCAGAAAGCTCCTACAATGAGCAGTTCTTC
CDR3: CASSWSESSYNEQFF

size: .
D: TRBD1
length: 14
V: TRBV28
J: TRBJ1-5
DNA: TGTGCCAGCAGTCCCCGACAGGGAACTCAGCACCAGCATTTT
CDR3: CASSPRQGTQHQHF

size: few
D: .
length: 17
V: TRBV4-2
J: TRBJ2-2
DNA: TGTGCCAGCAGCCAAGCTACGTATAGCGGAAACACCGGGGAGCTGTTTTTT
CDR3: CASSQATYSGNTGELFF

size: .
D: TRBD1
length: 15
V: TRBV20-1
J: TRBJ1-5
DNA: TGCAGTGCTAGAGATCCAGGGGGCGTCTATCAGCCCCAGCATTTT
CDR3: CSARDPGGVYQPQHF

size: many
D: .
length: 15
V: TRBV4-3
J: TRBJ1-5
DNA: TGCGCCAGCAGCCAAGCCGCCGGGGGAAATCAGCCCCAGCATTTT
CDR3: CASSQAAGGNQPQHF

size: many
D: .
length: 11
V: TRBV10-2
J: TRBJ1-2
DNA: TGCGCCAGCAGGGCGGACTATGGCTACACCTTC
CDR3: CASRADYGYTF

size: .
D: .
length: 18
V: TRBV15
J: TRBJ1-5
DNA: TGTGCCACCAGCAGAGATCTTGGGCAAACAGCGCCCAATCAGCCCCAGCATTTT
CDR3: CATSRDLGQTAPNQPQHF

size: .
D: .
length: 17
V: TRBV6-2/TRBV6-3
J: TRBJ2-4
DNA: TGTGCCAGCAGCCTCCGGGGGTACGAAATAGCCAAAAACATTCAGTACTTC
CDR3: CASSLRGYEIAKNIQYF

size: .
D: .
length: 15
V: TRBV6-5
J: TRBJ1-2
DNA: TGTGCCAGCAGCACGGTGCCACCAGGGTCAGGTGACTACACCTTC
CDR3: CASSTVPPGSGDYTF

size: .
D: .
length: 11
V: TRBV7-9
J: TRBJ1-1
DNA: TGTGCCAGCAGCTTAGGGGGGAGAGCTTTCTTT
CDR3: CASSLGGRAFF